This T cell receptor (beta chain) was sequenced in a study of cytomegalovirus exposure and HLA in healthy donors. This clone was observed once. Its antigen is currently unknown. Study observations and caveats: Upon later analysis, HLA-associated TCR beta chains proved more clonally expanded than other, equally common chains. TCR beta chains numbering 164 were designated cytomegalovirus-associated. For most TCR sequences rarity was the rule, although some public TCRs occurred in many donors. Reported performance of the classifier showed diagnosis of cytomegalovirus status with high specificity and sensitivity.

Primers for the PCR totalled 60 Vbeta and 13 Jbeta. Some clones are missing from TCRdb's copy, which holds only in-frame ones; the method was immunoSEQ multiplex PCR. This sample yields about 200,000 clones, of which 75% to 85% are seen a single time; 13% to 15% belongs to the top ten. Germline V gives CDR1 SGHDT, CDR2 YYEEEE. CDR3 length equals 13 residues. V was clipped by 0 bases and J by 8 bases, with 11 bases between them. Sequencing was carried out using PBMCs. The TCR sequence derives from a woman in her 30s in good health and CMV-seropositive. The chain recombines TRBV5-6 with TRBJ1-1; D uncertain. The CDR3 region has the DNA TGTGCCAGCAGCTTGGGGTATGGCAGGGAAGCTTTCTTT. Its translation is CASSLGYGREAFF.